Detailed here is one TCR beta chain. Its antigen is undetermined. Per the germline V gene, CDR1 is MDHEN and CDR2 is SYDVKM. The V end lost 2 bases, the J end lost 2 bases, and 13 bases lay between the germline ends. The CDR3 spans 15 residues. This entry belongs to a study of lymphopenia after photon versus proton radiotherapy. Regarding the study as a whole: Oligoclonal CD8+ Temra expansion after nadir drove photon patients' diversity drop. Relative stability marked proton patients; photon patients lost diversity and naive cells. Authors raise, but do not show, better survival with proton therapy.

Using immunoSEQ multiplex PCR, the repertoire was profiled, and TCRdb retains in-frame clones only, with some absent. In the table there are 68,000 or so clones, more than 75% of which are singletons. This clonotype originated in a woman aged 70-85 years with pancreatic cancer. This chain connects TRBV28 to TRBJ2-7; possibly TRBD1 for D (5 bases). This specimen consisted of peripheral blood, obtained from a patient treated with photon-based radiotherapy. The chain's CDR3 is CASSLGFGRAYEQYF. The CDR3 nucleotides are TGTGCCAGCAGTTTAGGGTTTGGCAGGGCCTACGAGCAGTACTTC.